The 14 T cell receptor beta chains below were found in one sample sequenced in a study of a mutant IDH1 vaccine in newly diagnosed glioma. The time point: week 47, end of study. In every dose of vaccine, 300 ug of mutant IDH1 20-mer peptide was given alongside topical imiquimod. Repertoires were generated with immunoSEQ multiplex PCR, while TCRdb's copy carries only in-frame clones and drops some. The data contain approximately 34,000 clones, approximately 89% of them singletons. For these TCRs, the target antigens are not known. The sequencing here drew on PBMCs, taken from a glioma patient whose treatment included an IDH1 peptide vaccine. These receptors were obtained from a man in his forties or fifties with glioma.

This chain uses TRBV5-1 with TRBJ2-1, with unresolved D. V lost 4 bases and J lost 3, with 14 bases in between. Germline-derived CDR1 and CDR2 are SGHRS and YFSETQ. The CDR3 has 15 amino acids. The CDR3 loop reads CASSRVAERYNEQFF. CDR3 coding DNA: TGCGCCAGCAGCCGGGTGGCGGAACGCTACAATGAGCAGTTCTTC.

This chain joins TRBV28 and TRBJ1-4; 8 bases are a match to TRBD1. The CDR3 runs to 13 residues. Germline V gives CDR1 MDHEN, CDR2 SYDVKM. With V trimmed by 3 bases and J by 8 bases, 2 bases remained unmatched. The CDR3 sequence: CASSFDRGEKLFF. The CDR3 nucleotides read TGTGCCAGCAGTTTTGACAGGGGAGAAAAACTGTTTTTT.

The V and J genes are TRBV19 and TRBJ1-5, with D uncertain. CDR1 is LNHDA, CDR2 SQIVND, per germline (reference sequence). V lost 3 bases and J 2 bases, leaving 11 bases between the germline ends. The length of the CDR3 is 15 residues. The CDR3: CASSIGVGGNQPQHF. CDR3 DNA: TGTGCCAGTAGTATCGGTGTCGGGGGCAATCAGCCCCAGCATTTT.

The chain couples TRBV21-1 to TRBJ1-2; TRBD1, the table's D call, was not compared with the DNA. TRBV21-1 is a known pseudogene. The CDR3 is 12 residues long. The CDR3, as DNA: TGTGCCAGCAGCAAAAAGGGACATAGCTACACCTTC. Protein: CASSKKGHSYTF.

This chain connects TRBV28 to TRBJ2-5, with 9 nucleotides matching TRBD1. Germline CDR1 reads MDHEN; CDR2 reads SYDVKM. The trim removed 8 bases at V and 5 bases at J, leaving 12 bases unmatched. The CDR3 has 15 residues. The CDR3 DNA reads as TGTGCCAGCCGCCCGACGGGACAGGGAGATGAGACCCAGTACTTC. This sequence encodes CASRPTGQGDETQYF.

Only one count was recorded for this clone. This chain connects TRBV7-2 to TRBJ2-7; D is ambiguous. CDR1 SGHTA and CDR2 FQGNSA come from the germline V gene. The CDR3 is 11 residues long. The V and J ends lost 7 bases and 3 bases respectively, with 7 bases between them. CDR3 sequence reads: CASTLGYEQYF. CDR3 sequence (DNA): TGTGCCAGCACCTTGGGCTACGAGCAGTACTTC.

The gene calls are TRBV11-3 and TRBJ2-2; 16 nucleotides agree with TRBD2. This CDR3 contains 18 residues. After removal of 5 bases from V and 3 bases from J, the junction contained 6 bases not matched to a gene. Germline V gene lookup returns CDR1 SGHNT and CDR2 YENEEA. The CDR3 DNA sequence: TGTGCCAGCAGCCCGGGACTAGCGGGAGGGCCTGACACCGGGGAGCTGTTTTTT. Its protein product is CASSPGLAGGPDTGELFF.

The chain links TRBV19 to TRBJ2-7; D uncertain. The CDR3 sequence is 15 residues long. V lost 5 bases and J lost 6, with 20 bases in between. CDR1 is LNHDA and CDR2 is SQIVND in the germline V gene (reference sequence). CDR3 region: CASSESPGSLGEQYF. The CDR3 DNA reads TGTGCCAGTAGTGAGAGCCCAGGATCGCTGGGCGAGCAGTACTTC.

The chain is built from TRBV6-5 and TRBJ2-1; 7 nucleotides line up with TRBD1. With 5 bases clipped from V and 10 bases from J, the junction kept 11 bases outside the gene matches. Germline values: CDR1 MNHEY, CDR2 SVGAGI. The CDR3 length is 14 residues. This chain's CDR3 is CASSARQGLYEQFF. The CDR3 DNA follows: TGTGCCAGCAGTGCTCGACAGGGTTTGTACGAGCAGTTCTTC.

The rearrangement joins TRBV19 to TRBJ1-2; the D gene is possibly TRBD1 (6 bases). Germline lookup yields CDR1 LNHDA and CDR2 SQIVND (reference sequence). This CDR3 comprises 15 residues. Trimming took 4 bases from V and 4 from J, leaving 16 bases between them. For the CDR3, the DNA is TGTGCCAGTAGTAGGGGGCAGGTTTCAACCTATGGCTACACCTTC. The encoded protein is CASSRGQVSTYGYTF.

The V and J genes are TRBV28 and TRBJ2-5; D is undetermined. Trimming took 5 bases from V and 0 from J, leaving 16 bases between them. In germline, CDR1 is MDHEN, CDR2 SYDVKM. CDR3 length: 16 amino acids. CDR3 in DNA: TGTGCCAGCAGTCCCCCGGCCGGTCCCCACCAAGAGACCCAGTACTTC. As protein: CASSPPAGPHQETQYF. Full variable domain (outside the CDR3, taken from reference TRBV28 and TRBJ2-5): DVKVTQSSRYLVKRTGEKVFLECVQDMDHENMFWYRQDPGLGLRLIYFSYDVKMKEKGDIPEGYSVSREKKERFSLILESASTNQTSMYLCASSPPAGPHQETQYFGPGTRLLVL.

The chain employs TRBV7-6 and TRBJ2-3, with D perhaps matching TRBD1 or TRBD2 (5 bases each). The V end was cut by 2 bases, the J end by 3 bases, with 15 bases between. The CDR3 is made up of 16 amino acids. The germline CDR1 and CDR2 sequences are SGHVS and FNYEAQ. Here the CDR3 reads CASSLNIRGVTDTQYF. The CDR3 DNA reads TGTGCCAGCAGCTTAAATATAAGAGGGGTTACAGATACGCAGTATTTT.

The chain carries TRBV18 and TRBJ2-7; TRBD1 agrees at 7 bases. CDR3 size: 15 residues. CDR1 and CDR2 from the germline V gene are KGHSH and LQKENI. Trimming removed 5 bases from V and 2 bases from J; junction bases left unmatched: 9. The CDR3 DNA reads as TGTGCCAGCTCAGCGTCCGGGACAGTCCCCTACGAGCAGTACTTC. As protein: CASSASGTVPYEQYF.

This clone was recorded only once. The J gene is TRBJ2-2, the V gene TRBV18; maybe TRBD1 (6 bases). V gave up 6 bases and J gave up 1 base, with 15 bases separating them. The CDR3 totals 16 residues. Germline V gene sequence: CDR1 KGHSH, CDR2 LQKENI. DNA of the CDR3: TGTGCCAGCTCTCCCAACCCGGGACAGAACACCGGGGAGCTGTTTTTT. Its translation is CASSPNPGQNTGELFF.